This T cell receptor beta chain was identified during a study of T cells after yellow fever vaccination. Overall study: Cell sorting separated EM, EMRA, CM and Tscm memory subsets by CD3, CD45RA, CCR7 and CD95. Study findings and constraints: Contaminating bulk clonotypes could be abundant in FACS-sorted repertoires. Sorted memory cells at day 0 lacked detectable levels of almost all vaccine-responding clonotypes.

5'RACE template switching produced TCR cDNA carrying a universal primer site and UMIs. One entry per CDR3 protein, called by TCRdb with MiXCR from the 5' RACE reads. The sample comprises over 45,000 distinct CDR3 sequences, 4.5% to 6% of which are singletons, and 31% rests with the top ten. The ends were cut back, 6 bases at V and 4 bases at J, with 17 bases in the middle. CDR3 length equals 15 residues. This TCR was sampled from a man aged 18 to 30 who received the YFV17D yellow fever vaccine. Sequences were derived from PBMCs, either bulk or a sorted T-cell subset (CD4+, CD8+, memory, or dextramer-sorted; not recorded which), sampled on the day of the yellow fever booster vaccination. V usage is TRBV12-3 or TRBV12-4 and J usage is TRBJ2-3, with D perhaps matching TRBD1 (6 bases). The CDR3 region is CASSRGQGTPDTQYF. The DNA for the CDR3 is TGTGCCAGCAGCCGAGGCCAGGGGACCCCAGATACGCAGTATTTT.